Below, one T cell receptor beta chain is given with its context. The data are from a study of blood T cells in healthy people across ages. The V end was cut by 3 bases, the J end by 7 bases, with 12 bases between. From germline, CDR1 is KGHDR and CDR2 SFDVKD. This CDR3 has 14 amino acids. The authors ran a second PCR of about 6 to 11 cycles using a sample-barcoded 5' primer and a J-beta primer mix. Each cDNA was tagged by a template-switch adaptor containing 12 random nucleotides. In TCRdb, the 5' RACE reads were re-called with MiXCR into one record per CDR3 protein. This repertoire shows hundreds of thousands of distinct CDR3 sequences, about half found once; its top ten account for 15% to 20%.

The sequence derives from a man at least 80 years old in good health. Input material: blood. The chain joins TRBV24-1 to TRBJ2-1; tentatively, D is TRBD2 (6 bases). The chain's CDR3 is CATSDPTSYNEQFF. The CDR3 DNA sequence: TGTGCCACCAGTGATCCTACTAGCTATAATGAGCAGTTCTTC.